What follows are 29 T cell receptor beta chains derived from one specimen sequenced in a study of blood T cell repertoires in COVID-19 (dated by TCRdb to 2018 to 2020). The method was the immunoSEQ multiplex PCR assay. This is the immuneACCESS table as TCRdb keeps it, with only in-frame sequences that have V and J called. A part of the clones is gone; compared with another copy, unresolved V genes explain less than half, and the rest is unexplained. Here the sample has over 350,000 clones; roughly 85% occur a single time. Of the sample, roughly 1.9% is held by the ten largest clones. Sequencing used PBMCs or T cells enriched from blood (not recorded which). Receptor source: a woman aged 18-29 years with acute COVID-19.

This rearrangement joins TRBV9 to TRBJ2-1; 9 bases match TRBD2. Germline loops: CDR1 SGDLS, CDR2 YYNGEE. The CDR3 is 13 amino acids. Trimming took 4 bases from V and 8 from J; bases not matched to a gene: 4. CDR3 DNA: TGTGCCAGCAGCCTGCGGGGGGGCGATGAGCAGTTCTTC. Translated, it gives CASSLRGGDEQFF.

The V and J genes are TRBV20-1 and TRBJ2-7; tentatively, D is TRBD1 (6 bases). Trimming removed 6 bases from V and 5 bases from J, with 11 bases in between. The CDR3 sequence is 11 residues long. Germline loops: CDR1 DFQATT, CDR2 SNEGSKA (reference sequence). CDR3 in DNA: TGCAGTGCCTTACAGGGCAACGAGCAGTACTTC. This translates into CSALQGNEQYF.

V and J are TRBV28 and TRBJ2-7; D not resolved. V lost 1 base to trimming and J lost 11 bases, with 21 bases between them. The CDR3 is made up of 15 amino acids. Germline CDR1 reads MDHEN; CDR2 reads SYDVKM. The CDR3 coding sequence is TGTGCCAGCAGTTTATCTGTTCTGCGGTCTCCGACCGAGTACTTC. This encodes CASSLSVLRSPTEYF.

This clone occurred a few times. The chain recombines TRBV29-1 with TRBJ1-1; no definite D call. The germline CDR1 and CDR2 sequences are SQVTM and ANQGSEA. Trimming left V 3 bases short and J 1 base short, with 6 bases between. This CDR3 spans 12 amino acids. CDR3 residues: CSVDRSNTEAFF. CDR3 bases: TGCAGCGTTGACAGATCGAACACTGAAGCTTTCTTT. The whole variable domain, remainder taken from reference TRBV29-1 and TRBJ1-1, is SAVISQKPSRDICQRGTSLTIQCQVDSQVTMMFWYRQQPGQSLTLIATANQGSEATYESGFVIDKFPISRPNLTFSTLTVSNMSPEDSSIYLCSVDRSNTEAFFGQGTRLTVV.

The chain recombines TRBV7-9 with TRBJ2-7, with 8 bases that match TRBD1. The junction had 7 bases not matched to a gene; V was cut back by 6 bases and J by 3 bases. CDR1 and CDR2 (germline): SEHNR, FQNEAQ (reference sequence). The CDR3 is made up of 14 amino acids. CDR3: CASRDRTGSYEQYF. Written as DNA, the CDR3 is TGTGCCAGCAGGGATCGGACAGGGAGCTACGAGCAGTACTTC.

This clone has a handful of counts. The chain carries TRBV5-8 and TRBJ1-2; D unresolved. The CDR3 runs 14 residues. With 1 base removed from V and 7 bases from J, the gap between germline ends came to 14 bases. Germline V gives CDR1 SGHTS, CDR2 YDEGEE. Written as DNA, the CDR3 is TGTGCCAGCAGCTTGACGGGTCACCGGTCTGGCTACACCTTC. Translating it yields CASSLTGHRSGYTF.

V usage is TRBV7-8 and J usage is TRBJ1-3; 9 nucleotides line up with TRBD1. The CDR3 consists of 16 residues. Germline V gene sequence: CDR1 SGHVS, CDR2 FQNEAQ. V was pared by 6 bases and J by 0 bases, with 6 bases of the junction left unmatched. The CDR3 sequence: CASSPGTGPSGNTIYF. The CDR3 DNA reads as TGTGCCAGCAGTCCCGGGACAGGGCCCTCTGGAAACACCATATATTTT.

This clone has a handful of counts. This chain uses TRBV3-1 (or the pseudogene TRBV3-2) with TRBJ1-2, with 7 bases fitting TRBD1. Germline CDR1 is LGHDT and CDR2 is YNNKEL (reference sequence). V lost 3 bases to trimming and J lost 7 bases; unmatched junction nucleotides: 11. This CDR3 comprises 15 residues. Here the CDR3 DNA reads TGTGCCAGCAGCCATCGGCCGACAGGGTTGGCTGGCTACACCTTC. Translating it yields CASSHRPTGLAGYTF.

This clone has just one count. The chain joins TRBV28 to TRBJ1-6; tentative D call: TRBD1 (5 bases). Germline CDR1 MDHEN, CDR2 SYDVKM. The CDR3 is 15 amino acids. The ends were cut back, 4 bases at V and 9 bases at J, with 16 bases in the middle. The CDR3 spells CASSSWDVGGSPLHF. CDR3 coding DNA: TGTGCCAGCAGTTCCTGGGACGTCGGGGGTTCACCCCTCCACTTT.

This chain joins TRBV20-1 and TRBJ2-7; 11 positions match TRBD1. The germline V gene encodes CDR1 DFQATT and CDR2 SNEGSKA (reference sequence). This CDR3 is 11 amino acids long. Unmatched junction bases numbered 1, after V lost 7 bases and J lost 5 bases. The CDR3 sequence: CSGTGGDEQYF. Written as DNA, the CDR3 is TGCAGTGGGACAGGGGGCGACGAGCAGTACTTC.

J is TRBJ2-3 and V is TRBV9; 9 bases align to TRBD2. Losses at the gene ends were 2 bases for V and 3 bases for J; bases not matched to a gene: 7. This CDR3 region has 16 residues. Germline values: CDR1 SGDLS, CDR2 YYNGEE. CDR3 in amino acids: CASSVASSGATDTQYF. CDR3 bases: TGTGCCAGCAGCGTGGCCTCTAGCGGGGCAACAGATACGCAGTATTTT.

This clone was seen only once. V and J are TRBV4-1 and TRBJ2-1, with a weak D call TRBD2 (5 bases). CDR1 and CDR2 from the germline V gene are MGHRA and YSYEKL. The CDR3 is 15 amino acids. Deletions cut 1 base from V and 1 base from J, with 8 bases between. The CDR3 DNA follows: TGCGCCAGCAGCCAAGGGACTCAATCCTACAATGAGCAGTTCTTC. It translates to CASSQGTQSYNEQFF.

The chain links TRBV2 to TRBJ2-1; 9 nucleotides match TRBD2. From germline, CDR1 is SNHLY and CDR2 FYNNEI. The junction had 13 bases not matched to a gene; V was cut back by 6 bases and J by 7 bases. CDR3 length: 16 residues. CDR3 coding DNA: TGTGCCAGCAGGGCTACCGGGACTAGCAGCATTAATGAGCAGTTCTTC. This codes for CASRATGTSSINEQFF. The variable domain in full, with the rest retrieved from reference TRBV2 and TRBJ2-1, is EPEVTQTPSHQVTQMGQEVILRCVPISNHLYFYWYRQILGQKVEFLVSFYNNEISEKSEIFDDQFSVERPDGSNFTLKIRSTKLEDSAMYFCASRATGTSSINEQFFGPGTRLTVL.

The chain uses TRBV10-1 and TRBJ2-7; 11 positions agree with TRBD2. Germline V gene data show CDR1 as WNHNN and CDR2 as SYGVQD (reference sequence). CDR3 length equals 14 residues. J gave up 6 bases and V 7 bases, and 8 bases lay outside the gene matches. This chain's CDR3 is CASNDDLAGGEQYF. The CDR3, as DNA: TGCGCCAGCAACGACGATCTAGCGGGAGGCGAGCAGTACTTC.

Only a few counts were recorded for this clone. The CDR3: CAISERTGVVTEAFF. Written as DNA, the CDR3 is TGTGCCATCAGTGAGAGGACAGGGGTTGTCACTGAAGCTTTCTTT. The V and J genes are TRBV10-3 and TRBJ1-1; 9 bases agree with TRBD1. Germline V gene lookup returns CDR1 ENHRY and CDR2 SYGVKD. The CDR3 loop spans 15 amino acids. With V trimmed by 2 bases and J by 4 bases, 5 bases remained unmatched.

The chain employs TRBV3-1 (or the pseudogene TRBV3-2) and TRBJ2-4; TRBD2 matches at 7 bases. Germline V CDR1 and CDR2: LGHDT, YNNKEL (reference sequence). J was trimmed by 0 bases and V by 0 bases; bases with no gene match: 8. The CDR3 contains 18 residues. CDR3 DNA: TGTGCCAGCAGCCAAGATCCCTCAGCGGGGTTAGCCAAAAACATTCAGTACTTC. Amino acid sequence: CASSQDPSAGLAKNIQYF.

The genes are TRBV14 and TRBJ1-1; unclear D gene. The CDR3 is 14 residues long. V was cut by 4 bases and J by 7 bases, with 16 bases left in between. Germline-derived CDR1 and CDR2 are SGHDN and FVKESK. The CDR3, as DNA: TGTGCCAGCAGCCCAAGATCAGGAATTCTTGAAGCTTTCTTT. This gives the protein CASSPRSGILEAFF.

The V and J genes are TRBV20-1 and TRBJ2-1; D unclear. In germline, CDR1 is DFQATT, CDR2 SNEGSKA (reference sequence). Trimming stripped 3 bases from V and 4 bases from J, with 13 bases between. The CDR3 extends over 14 amino acids. In DNA, the CDR3 is TGCAGTGCTAGTTTCGCGGAGTTATACAATGAGCAGTTCTTC. This codes for CSASFAELYNEQFF.

The chain employs TRBV19 and TRBJ1-1; D not certain. Germline V lookup: CDR1 LNHDA, CDR2 SQIVND (reference sequence). This CDR3 has 13 residues. V was clipped by 3 bases and J by 11 bases, with 16 bases between them. The CDR3 here is CASSILTGVDAFF. CDR3 bases: TGTGCCAGTAGTATCCTCACCGGGGTGGATGCTTTCTTT.

The CDR3 spells CASTPGYRTDTQYF. CDR3 in DNA: TGTGCCAGTACCCCCGGCTACAGGACAGATACGCAGTATTTT. V gene TRBV19 combines with J gene TRBJ2-3; D might be TRBD1 (5 bases). V lost 7 bases and J 3 bases, leaving 14 bases between the germline ends. This CDR3 contains 14 residues. The V gene's germline CDR1 is LNHDA and CDR2 SQIVND (reference sequence).

This chain uses TRBV7-2 with TRBJ2-5; perhaps TRBD2 as D (7 bases). Germline CDR1 SGHTA, CDR2 FQGNSA. V lost 2 bases and J lost 2, with 9 bases in between. The CDR3 has 14 amino acids. Written as DNA, the CDR3 is TGTGCCAGCAGCTTAAGCGGGACACAAGAGACCCAGTACTTC. Protein sequence: CASSLSGTQETQYF.

In its sample, this clone was seen a few times. The chain links TRBV5-6 to TRBJ1-2; 7 bases are shared with TRBD1. This CDR3 is 14 amino acids long. Losses at the gene ends were 0 bases for V and 7 bases for J; bases not matched to a gene: 6. Germline-derived CDR1 and CDR2 are SGHDT and YYEEEE. CDR3 sequence reads: CASSLGQGSSGYTF. In nucleotides, the CDR3 is TGTGCCAGCAGCTTGGGACAGGGCTCGAGTGGCTACACCTTC.

V gene TRBV19 combines with J gene TRBJ2-7, with a possible D match to TRBD1 (6 bases). Germline-derived CDR1 and CDR2 are LNHDA and SQIVND (reference sequence). The V gene lost 2 bases and the J gene lost 1 base, with 9 bases spanning the gap. The CDR3 has 14 residues. In DNA form, the CDR3 reads TGTGCCAGTAGTATAATGGGGACATCCTACGAGCAGTACTTC. The encoded protein is CASSIMGTSYEQYF.

The chain has TRBV10-3 and TRBJ1-2; a weak D match, TRBD1 (6 bases). Germline values: CDR1 ENHRY, CDR2 SYGVKD. Deletions cut 5 bases from V and 3 bases from J, with 16 bases between. CDR3 size: 15 residues. In nucleotides, the CDR3 is TGTGCCATCAGTTCACAGGGTTTGGGGCACTATGGCTACACCTTC. Translated: CAISSQGLGHYGYTF.

The V and J genes are TRBV3-1 (or the pseudogene TRBV3-2) and TRBJ2-7; 12 nucleotides match TRBD2. Germline V lookup: CDR1 LGHDT, CDR2 YNNKEL (reference sequence). With V trimmed by 4 bases and J by 3 bases, 4 bases remained unmatched. The CDR3 runs 15 residues. Here the CDR3 reads CASSLRLAGVYEQYF. CDR3 bases: TGTGCCAGCAGCCTTAGACTAGCGGGAGTCTACGAGCAGTACTTC.

The V gene is TRBV28, the J gene TRBJ2-1; 9 bases match TRBD2. J gave up 3 bases and V 6 bases, and 6 bases lay outside the gene matches. CDR1 is MDHEN, CDR2 SYDVKM, per germline. The length of the CDR3 is 15 residues. CDR3 amino acids: CASSHGTSFYNEQFF. In DNA form, the CDR3 reads TGTGCCAGCAGCCACGGGACTAGCTTCTACAATGAGCAGTTCTTC.

The rearrangement joins TRBV19 to TRBJ2-1; D unresolved. Trimming removed 6 bases at V and 8 bases at J, with 8 bases between. The CDR3 extends over 11 amino acids. Germline CDR1 reads LNHDA; CDR2 reads SQIVND (reference sequence). CDR3 DNA sequence: TGTGCCAGTAGCTCTAGAGATGAGCAGTTCTTC. Translation: CASSSRDEQFF.

CDR3 protein: CAGRTSGRCEQYF. For the CDR3, the DNA is TGTGCCGGACGGACTAGCGGGAGGTGCGAGCAGTACTTC. The chain uses TRBV3-1 (or the pseudogene TRBV3-2) and TRBJ2-7; 14 positions agree with TRBD2. Germline CDR1 and CDR2: LGHDT and YNNKEL (reference sequence). This CDR3 is 13 amino acids long. Trimming took 11 bases from V and 6 from J; bases not matched to a gene: 6.

The chain employs TRBV27 and TRBJ2-1, with 9 positions matching TRBD1. With V trimmed by 6 bases and J by 4 bases, 7 bases remained unmatched. The germline V gene has CDR1 MNHEY and CDR2 SMNVEV (reference sequence). There are 15 residues in the CDR3. The CDR3, as DNA: TGTGCCAGCAGACCTACCGGGACAGGGTACAATGAGCAGTTCTTC. Protein: CASRPTGTGYNEQFF.